The 28 T cell receptor beta chains in this list originate from one sample, sequenced in a study of OX40 agonist ivuxolimab in advanced cancers. Library preparation employed the immunoSEQ multiplex PCR assay. In TCRdb, the immuneACCESS table is reduced to in-frame sequences with V and J assigned. These tables do not hold every clone; where another copy was compared, an unresolved V gene accounts for under half, and the others remain unexplained. The sample profile shows about 54,000 clones; approximately 90% of them were found once. The ten largest clones represent approximately 7.9% of the sample. Sample: CD4+ or CD8+ T cells sorted from blood, taken in a trial of the OX40 agonist ivuxolimab. The origin of the receptors is an adult with an advanced solid tumor such as melanoma, head and neck, liver or kidney cancer.

The J gene is TRBJ1-6, the V gene TRBV19, with 8 bases aligning to TRBD1. Germline V gene data show CDR1 as LNHDA and CDR2 as SQIVND (reference sequence). V trimming: 5 bases; J trimming: 7 bases; junction bases outside the gene matches: 7. The CDR3 length is 15 residues. The CDR3 spells CASSLDRVGNSPLHF. In DNA, the CDR3 is TGTGCCAGTAGTTTGGACAGGGTGGGGAATTCACCCCTCCACTTT.

The rearrangement links TRBV28 to TRBJ1-1, with 10 bases matching TRBD1. This CDR3 region has 16 residues. Germline-derived CDR1 and CDR2 are MDHEN and SYDVKM. V lost 3 bases and J lost 5; bases outside the gene matches: 9. CDR3 in amino acids: CASSFPDRGGRTEAFF. CDR3 DNA: TGTGCCAGCAGTTTCCCGGACAGGGGGGGTCGGACTGAAGCTTTCTTT. The full variable domain, rest sourced from reference TRBV28 and TRBJ1-1, is DVKVTQSSRYLVKRTGEKVFLECVQDMDHENMFWYRQDPGLGLRLIYFSYDVKMKEKGDIPEGYSVSREKKERFSLILESASTNQTSMYLCASSFPDRGGRTEAFFGQGTRLTVV.

The chain combines TRBV6-1 with TRBJ1-5, with D perhaps TRBD1 (5 bases). The CDR3 spans 15 residues. V lost 4 bases to trimming and J lost 1 base, with 11 bases between them. Germline loops: CDR1 MNHNS, CDR2 SASEGT. CDR3 bases: TGTGCCAGCAGTGTACCGAGGGGAAGCAATCAGCCCCAGCATTTT. This encodes CASSVPRGSNQPQHF.

The chain couples TRBV27 to TRBJ2-1, with D maybe TRBD2 (5 bases). The length of the CDR3 is 15 residues. V dropped 8 bases and J dropped 7 bases, with 21 bases sitting between them. CDR1 and CDR2 from the germline V gene are MNHEY and SMNVEV (reference sequence). The CDR3 DNA reads as TGTGCCAGCCGCACTACCCCCCGCCCGGGGAATGAGCAGTTCTTC. Its translation: CASRTTPRPGNEQFF.

The chain is built from TRBV9 and TRBJ1-3; a weak D match, TRBD1 (6 bases). Trimming stripped 3 bases from V and 1 base from J, with 11 bases between. CDR1 is SGDLS, CDR2 YYNGEE, per germline. This CDR3 is 15 amino acids long. DNA for the CDR3: TGTGCCAGCAGCGGACCGGGGGCGTCTGGAAACACCATATATTTT. This encodes CASSGPGASGNTIYF.

The chain joins TRBV19 to TRBJ1-1; D call uncertain. This CDR3 region has 18 residues. Germline CDR1 and CDR2: LNHDA and SQIVND (reference sequence). V lost 5 bases to trimming and J lost 0 bases, with 22 bases between them. In nucleotides, the CDR3 is TGTGCCAGTAGTGGCCCCCCTGACACTGGAAGGGTGAACACTGAAGCTTTCTTT. The encoded protein is CASSGPPDTGRVNTEAFF.

V is TRBV7-8 and J is TRBJ1-1, with D unclear. With 2 bases removed from V and 1 base from J, the gap between germline ends came to 11 bases. This CDR3 is 15 amino acids long. Germline CDR1 reads SGHVS; CDR2 reads FQNEAQ. The CDR3 region is CASSLLPGQNTEAFF. CDR3 coding DNA: TGTGCCAGCAGCTTATTGCCCGGGCAGAACACTGAAGCTTTCTTT.

The J gene is TRBJ2-1, the V gene TRBV19; D not certain. The CDR3 is 14 amino acids. V lost 5 bases, J lost 3 bases, and 11 bases lay in between. CDR1 and CDR2 (germline): LNHDA, SQIVND (reference sequence). CDR3 sequence (DNA): TGTGCCAGTAGTGCTACGGACGGCTACAATGAGCAGTTCTTC. This codes for CASSATDGYNEQFF.

This sequence joins TRBV9 and TRBJ2-1, with a possible D match to TRBD1 (6 bases). The CDR3 runs 17 residues. CDR1 and CDR2 (germline): SGDLS, YYNGEE. Trimming took off 3 bases at V and 5 bases at J, with 21 bases between the two ends. This CDR3 reads CASSAAASNRAHNEQFF. CDR3 DNA: TGTGCCAGCAGCGCAGCGGCCTCAAACAGGGCCCACAATGAGCAGTTCTTC.

The rearrangement links TRBV18 to TRBJ2-7, with D possibly being TRBD1 or TRBD2 (5 bases each). This CDR3 region has 16 residues. V was cut by 0 bases and J by 3 bases, with 15 bases left in between. The germline V gene has CDR1 KGHSH and CDR2 LQKENI. CDR3 DNA sequence: TGTGCCAGCTCACCACCTTCCGGGACGCCTGACTACGAGCAGTACTTC. Translation gives CASSPPSGTPDYEQYF.

This chain joins TRBV27 and TRBJ1-6, with 10 bases matching TRBD1. The V gene's germline CDR1 is MNHEY and CDR2 SMNVEV (reference sequence). The V gene end was trimmed by 7 bases and the J gene end by 9 bases; junction bases not matched to a gene: 9. This CDR3 has 15 residues. CDR3: CASKTTGGFGSPLHF. DNA of the CDR3: TGTGCCAGCAAAACGACAGGGGGCTTTGGTTCACCCCTCCACTTT.

V gene TRBV29-1 combines with J gene TRBJ1-1; D is uncertain. Germline CDR1 and CDR2: SQVTM and ANQGSEA. The CDR3 has 13 residues. Between the trimmed V and J ends, which lost 1 base and 0 bases, there was a span of 6 bases. The DNA of the CDR3 is TGCAGCGTTGAAGGCTCAATGAACACTGAAGCTTTCTTT. It yields the protein CSVEGSMNTEAFF.

The chain links TRBV7-9 to TRBJ2-7; D might be TRBD1 (6 bases). Trimming took 7 bases from V and 1 from J, leaving 14 bases between them. Germline CDR1 SEHNR, CDR2 FQNEAQ (reference sequence). The CDR3 spans 14 residues. CDR3 sequence: CASTERGTSYEQYF. The CDR3 DNA reads as TGTGCCAGCACCGAGAGGGGGACGTCCTACGAGCAGTACTTC.

CDR3: CASSPQGAGTGEAFF. In DNA, the CDR3 is TGCGCCAGCAGCCCCCAAGGCGCCGGGACAGGGGAAGCTTTCTTT. The V and J genes are TRBV5-1 and TRBJ1-1, with 9 bases aligning to TRBD1. Germline V gene data show CDR1 as SGHRS and CDR2 as YFSETQ. After removal of 4 bases from V and 8 bases from J, the junction contained 12 bases not matched to a gene. CDR3 size: 15 residues.

The chain joins TRBV27 to TRBJ1-3, with 9 bases matching TRBD1. CDR3 size: 18 residues. Germline V gives CDR1 MNHEY, CDR2 SMNVEV (reference sequence). J was trimmed by 0 bases and V by 6 bases; bases with no gene match: 12. This CDR3 reads CASSLGQGKVGSGNTIYF. CDR3 coding DNA: TGTGCCAGCAGCCTCGGACAGGGGAAAGTGGGCTCTGGAAACACCATATATTTT.

The J gene is TRBJ2-7, the V gene TRBV9; TRBD1 aligns across 7 bases. CDR1 SGDLS and CDR2 YYNGEE come from the germline V gene. The J segment lost 2 bases and the V segment lost 2 bases, leaving 4 bases of the junction unmatched. This CDR3 region has 14 residues. The CDR3 nucleotides read TGTGCCAGCAGCGTTGCTACAGGGGCCTACGAGCAGTACTTC. Its translation is CASSVATGAYEQYF.

The chain employs TRBV6-1 and TRBJ1-1; 10 bases are shared with TRBD1. V lost 6 bases to trimming and J lost 0 bases; unmatched junction nucleotides: 4. This CDR3 is 15 amino acids long. Looked up from germline, CDR1 is MNHNS and CDR2 is SASEGT. The CDR3 sequence is CASSPGQGLNTEAFF. The CDR3 nucleotides read TGTGCCAGCAGCCCGGGACAGGGGCTGAACACTGAAGCTTTCTTT.

The CDR3 spells CASSLWVYEQYF. CDR3 coding DNA: TGTGCCAGCAGCTTATGGGTTTACGAGCAGTACTTC. The chain combines TRBV7-2 with TRBJ2-7; D gene ambiguous. V was trimmed by 2 bases and J by 4 bases, leaving 6 bases between them. Germline assignment: CDR1 SGHTA and CDR2 FQGNSA. There are 12 residues in the CDR3.

V usage is TRBV9 and J usage is TRBJ2-5, with D perhaps given as TRBD1 or TRBD2 (5 bases each). With the DNA end fitting TRBJ2-7 better, the J assignment may be wrong. This CDR3 is built from 13 residues. CDR1 and CDR2 from the germline V gene are SGDLS and YYNGEE. This CDR3 is CASSSGSSYEQYF. CDR3 nucleotide sequence: TGTGCCAGCAGCTCAGGGAGCTCCTACGAGCAGTACTTC.

This chain joins TRBV27 and TRBJ1-6; perhaps TRBD1 as D (5 bases). The V gene's germline CDR1 is MNHEY and CDR2 SMNVEV (reference sequence). Trimming removed 0 bases at V and 3 bases at J, with 15 bases between. This CDR3 region has 18 residues. CDR3: CASSLSLPGAGYNSPLHF. The CDR3 DNA reads as TGTGCCAGCAGTTTATCGCTACCCGGGGCAGGCTATAATTCACCCCTCCACTTT.

In this sample, this clone turned up once. The rearrangement joins TRBV19 to TRBJ1-1; D is undetermined. Germline loops: CDR1 LNHDA, CDR2 SQIVND (reference sequence). Trimming took off 7 bases at V and 8 bases at J, with 11 bases between the two ends. CDR3 size: 11 residues. The CDR3 sequence is CASTSAVEAFF. DNA for the CDR3: TGTGCCAGTACATCCGCCGTGGAAGCTTTCTTT.

The V gene is TRBV7-2, the J gene TRBJ1-1; 10 nucleotides agree with TRBD1. Germline trimming cut 5 bases from V and 3 bases from J; bases unmatched to any gene: 6. The CDR3 covers 15 residues. Germline V lookup: CDR1 SGHTA, CDR2 FQGNSA. The CDR3 spells CASSAGQGGHTEAFF. CDR3 nucleotides: TGTGCCAGCAGCGCCGGACAGGGGGGTCACACTGAAGCTTTCTTT. The entire variable domain, with the rest obtained from reference TRBV7-2 and TRBJ1-1, is as follows: GAGVSQSPSNKVTEKGKDVELRCDPISGHTALYWYRQSLGQGLEFLIYFQGNSAPDKSGLPSDRFSAERTGGSVSTLTIQRTQQEDSAVYLCASSAGQGGHTEAFFGQGTRLTVV.

V gene TRBV19 combines with J gene TRBJ1-5; D is uncertain. This CDR3 has 12 residues. The V and J ends lost 7 bases and 6 bases respectively, with 10 bases between them. Germline V gene lookup returns CDR1 LNHDA and CDR2 SQIVND (reference sequence). The CDR3 is CASKGLAQPQHF. The CDR3 coding sequence is TGTGCCAGTAAAGGTCTAGCTCAGCCCCAGCATTTT.

This chain uses TRBV10-3 with TRBJ1-5; unclear D gene. Germline CDR1 reads ENHRY; CDR2 reads SYGVKD. V gave up 2 bases and J gave up 1 base, with 6 bases separating them. This CDR3 comprises 14 residues. CDR3 in DNA: TGTGCCATCAGTGAGGGGATAAGCAATCAGCCCCAGCATTTT. This encodes CAISEGISNQPQHF.

The chain has TRBV19 and TRBJ2-1, with D possibly TRBD1 on 6 matching bases. Trimming stripped 5 bases from V and 4 bases from J, with 12 bases between. Germline CDR1 is LNHDA and CDR2 is SQIVND (reference sequence). The CDR3 runs to 14 residues. This CDR3 is CASSAPGTYNEQFF. As DNA, the CDR3 is TGTGCCAGTAGTGCTCCCGGGACATACAATGAGCAGTTCTTC.

The gene calls are TRBV19 and TRBJ2-1; 10 bases match TRBD2. Trimming at V came to 6 bases and at J to 6 bases, leaving 8 bases not matched to a gene. CDR1 is LNHDA, CDR2 SQIVND, per germline (reference sequence). The CDR3 contains 15 residues. The CDR3 spells CASRTLSGGGNEQFF. The CDR3 DNA reads as TGTGCCAGTAGGACCTTGAGCGGGGGGGGCAATGAGCAGTTCTTC.

V and J are TRBV9 and TRBJ2-2, with 7 bases aligning to TRBD2. With 3 bases clipped from V and 4 bases from J, the junction kept 6 bases outside the gene matches. Germline-derived CDR1 and CDR2 are SGDLS and YYNGEE. The CDR3 consists of 15 residues. Here the CDR3 DNA reads TGTGCCAGCAGCGCCAAGACTAGCCCCACCGGGGAGCTGTTTTTT. It is translated as CASSAKTSPTGELFF.

CDR3 bases: TGTGCCAGCATAAACGGAAACTACGAGCAGTACTTC. As protein: CASINGNYEQYF. The rearrangement links TRBV27 to TRBJ2-7; D is uncertain. The CDR3 is 12 amino acids. The germline V gene encodes CDR1 MNHEY and CDR2 SMNVEV (reference sequence). Trimming removed 7 bases from V and 3 bases from J, with 10 bases in between.